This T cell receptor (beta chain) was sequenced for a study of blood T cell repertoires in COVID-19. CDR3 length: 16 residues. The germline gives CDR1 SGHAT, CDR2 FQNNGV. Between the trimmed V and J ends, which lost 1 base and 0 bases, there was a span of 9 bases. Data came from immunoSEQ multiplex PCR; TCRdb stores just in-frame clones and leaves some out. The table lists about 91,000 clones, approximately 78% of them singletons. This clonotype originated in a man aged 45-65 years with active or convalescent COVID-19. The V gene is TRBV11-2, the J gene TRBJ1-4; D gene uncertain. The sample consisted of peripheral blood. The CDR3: CASSLGAGTTNEKLFF. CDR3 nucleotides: TGTGCCAGCAGCTTAGGGGCGGGGACAACTAATGAAAAACTGTTTTTT.